Listed below are T cell receptor beta chains from one sample, sequenced in a study of cytomegalovirus exposure and HLA in healthy donors. Method: immunoSEQ multiplex PCR; TCRdb's copy keeps in-frame clones and lacks some. In the table there are tens of thousands of clones, 78% of which are singletons. The sample comprised PBMCs. These TCRs come from a man aged 40-50 years in good health and CMV-seronegative. Each CDR3 is given with its conserved first and last residue. Fields, in order: V gene, clone size, J gene, D gene, CDR3 protein, CDR3 DNA. D genes are given only for firm matches. For some rows the clone size is stated as once, few or many, or as a class when expanded; others skip it.

v_gene: TRBV7-6; abundance: once; j_gene: TRBJ2-1; d_gene: NA; CDR3aa: CASSRDTGLRYNEQFF; CDR3nt: TGTGCCAGCAGCCGAGACACTGGCTTACGGTACAATGAGCAGTTCTTC
v_gene: TRBV5-5; abundance: NA; j_gene: TRBJ1-2; d_gene: TRBD1; CDR3aa: CASSRGQGAPDGYTF; CDR3nt: TGTGCCAGCAGCAGAGGACAGGGGGCGCCTGATGGCTACACCTTC
v_gene: TRBV7-2; abundance: few; j_gene: TRBJ1-2; d_gene: TRBD1; CDR3aa: CASNPRKGADYGYTF; CDR3nt: TGTGCCAGCAACCCTAGGAAGGGGGCAGACTATGGCTACACCTTC
v_gene: TRBV10-1; abundance: NA; j_gene: TRBJ2-7; d_gene: NA; CDR3aa: CASSELESSYEQYF; CDR3nt: TGCGCCAGCAGTGAGTTAGAAAGCTCCTACGAGCAGTACTTC
v_gene: TRBV5-4; abundance: NA; j_gene: TRBJ2-3; d_gene: NA; CDR3aa: CASSFDPTWLAPSTDTQYF; CDR3nt: TGTGCCAGCAGCTTTGATCCGACTTGGCTAGCCCCGAGCACAGATACGCAGTATTTT
v_gene: TRBV11-2; abundance: NA; j_gene: TRBJ2-3; d_gene: NA; CDR3aa: CASSLGRLTDTQYF; CDR3nt: TGTGCCAGCAGCTTAGGCAGGCTCACAGATACGCAGTATTTT
v_gene: TRBV11-2; abundance: NA; j_gene: TRBJ2-3; d_gene: TRBD1; CDR3aa: CASSPRGPDTQYF; CDR3nt: TGTGCCAGCAGCCCTAGGGGGCCAGATACGCAGTATTTT
v_gene: TRBV4-1; abundance: few; j_gene: TRBJ1-1; d_gene: TRBD1; CDR3aa: CASSQDRDSPTEAFF; CDR3nt: TGCGCCAGCAGCCAAGATAGGGACAGCCCCACTGAAGCTTTCTTT
v_gene: TRBV18; abundance: NA; j_gene: TRBJ2-7; d_gene: TRBD1; CDR3aa: CASSDRVSYEQYF; CDR3nt: TGTGCCAGCTCAGACAGGGTCTCCTACGAGCAGTACTTC
v_gene: TRBV27; abundance: few; j_gene: TRBJ1-1; d_gene: NA; CDR3aa: CASCTRVNTEAFF; CDR3nt: TGTGCCAGCTGTACTAGGGTGAACACTGAAGCTTTCTTT
v_gene: TRBV5-1; abundance: NA; j_gene: TRBJ2-1; d_gene: TRBD1; CDR3aa: CATKLGQGERGEQFF; CDR3nt: TGCGCCACCAAGCTGGGACAGGGGGAGCGGGGTGAGCAGTTCTTC
v_gene: TRBV6-6; abundance: NA; j_gene: TRBJ2-7; d_gene: NA; CDR3aa: CASSSNLEFGQYF; CDR3nt: TGTGCCAGCAGTTCGAACCTAGAGTTCGGGCAGTACTTC
v_gene: TRBV5-6; abundance: NA; j_gene: TRBJ2-3; d_gene: NA; CDR3aa: CASSSGGIPTDTQYF; CDR3nt: TGTGCCAGCAGCTCAGGTGGTATCCCCACAGATACGCAGTATTTT
v_gene: TRBV28; abundance: NA; j_gene: TRBJ1-5; d_gene: TRBD1; CDR3aa: CASSSSGTGGQPQHF; CDR3nt: TGTGCCAGCAGTTCCTCGGGGACAGGGGGTCAGCCCCAGCATTTT
v_gene: TRBV2; abundance: few; j_gene: TRBJ1-1; d_gene: NA; CDR3aa: CASNLGGWNTEAFF; CDR3nt: TGTGCCAGCAACTTGGGGGGATGGAACACTGAAGCTTTCTTT
v_gene: TRBV11-2; abundance: NA; j_gene: TRBJ2-1; d_gene: NA; CDR3aa: CASSFGGFSYNEQFF; CDR3nt: TGTGCCAGCAGCTTTGGAGGGTTTAGCTACAATGAGCAGTTCTTC
v_gene: TRBV7-2; abundance: NA; j_gene: TRBJ1-1; d_gene: NA; CDR3aa: CASSSSRGGTEAFF; CDR3nt: TGTGCCAGCAGCTCAAGTCGGGGGGGGACTGAAGCTTTCTTT
v_gene: TRBV15; abundance: NA; j_gene: TRBJ2-7; d_gene: TRBD1; CDR3aa: CATQDRGYEQYF; CDR3nt: TGTGCCACCCAGGACAGGGGCTACGAGCAGTACTTC
v_gene: TRBV7-6; abundance: NA; j_gene: TRBJ2-7; d_gene: NA; CDR3aa: CASSLVQNTYEQYF; CDR3nt: TGTGCCAGCAGCTTAGTACAGAATACCTACGAGCAGTACTTC
v_gene: TRBV6-6; abundance: few; j_gene: TRBJ2-2; d_gene: TRBD2; CDR3aa: CASSSRLAGGTGELFF; CDR3nt: TGTGCCAGCAGTTCCCGGCTAGCGGGGGGAACCGGGGAGCTGTTTTTT
v_gene: TRBV9; abundance: NA; j_gene: TRBJ2-1; d_gene: TRBD1; CDR3aa: CASSGTGDAQFF; CDR3nt: TGTGCCAGCAGCGGGACAGGGGACGCCCAGTTCTTC
v_gene: TRBV27; abundance: NA; j_gene: TRBJ2-1; d_gene: TRBD2; CDR3aa: CASSLLGRTSGYDEQFF; CDR3nt: TGTGCCAGCAGTTTATTGGGCCGGACTAGCGGCTATGATGAGCAGTTCTTC
v_gene: TRBV2; abundance: NA; j_gene: TRBJ2-1; d_gene: TRBD1; CDR3aa: CASSADRGGVGEQFF; CDR3nt: TGTGCCAGCAGCGCAGACAGGGGAGGAGTAGGAGAGCAGTTCTTC
v_gene: TRBV5-1; abundance: few; j_gene: TRBJ2-7; d_gene: TRBD2; CDR3aa: CASSLGGGGANEQYF; CDR3nt: TGCGCCAGCAGCTTGGGTGGCGGGGGGGCGAACGAGCAGTACTTC
v_gene: TRBV10-2; abundance: NA; j_gene: TRBJ1-1; d_gene: TRBD1; CDR3aa: CASRIGTENTEAFF; CDR3nt: TGCGCCAGCAGGATTGGGACAGAGAACACTGAAGCTTTCTTT
v_gene: TRBV19; abundance: NA; j_gene: TRBJ2-1; d_gene: TRBD2; CDR3aa: CASSIRSGRGANEQFF; CDR3nt: TGTGCCAGTAGTATCCGTAGCGGGAGGGGAGCCAATGAGCAGTTCTTC
v_gene: TRBV5-4; abundance: NA; j_gene: TRBJ2-1; d_gene: NA; CDR3aa: CASSFGGGPRSPNEQFF; CDR3nt: TGTGCCAGCAGCTTCGGCGGGGGCCCCCGTTCGCCCAATGAGCAGTTCTTC
v_gene: TRBV10-3; abundance: NA; j_gene: TRBJ1-1; d_gene: NA; CDR3aa: CAAGEFRDTEAFF; CDR3nt: TGTGCCGCCGGGGAATTTCGGGACACTGAAGCTTTCTTT
v_gene: TRBV2; abundance: NA; j_gene: TRBJ1-1; d_gene: NA; CDR3aa: CASSDDLNTEAFF; CDR3nt: TGTGCCAGCAGTGACGACTTGAACACTGAAGCTTTCTTT
v_gene: TRBV5-1; abundance: NA; j_gene: TRBJ2-4; d_gene: TRBD1; CDR3aa: CASSLGTDIAKNIQYF; CDR3nt: TGCGCCAGCAGCCTGGGGACAGATATAGCCAAAAACATTCAGTACTTC
v_gene: TRBV7-9; abundance: NA; j_gene: TRBJ2-1; d_gene: NA; CDR3aa: CASSLVTEYNEQFF; CDR3nt: TGTGCCAGCAGCTTAGTGACAGAATACAATGAGCAGTTCTTC
v_gene: TRBV19; abundance: NA; j_gene: TRBJ2-6; d_gene: NA; CDR3aa: CASSMGPNLGANVLTF; CDR3nt: TGTGCCAGTAGTATGGGCCCTAACCTAGGGGCCAACGTCCTGACTTTC
v_gene: TRBV5-1; abundance: NA; j_gene: TRBJ1-4; d_gene: TRBD1; CDR3aa: CASKGGYFNEKLFF; CDR3nt: TGCGCCAGCAAAGGGGGCTATTTTAATGAAAAACTGTTTTTT
v_gene: TRBV25-1; abundance: NA; j_gene: TRBJ1-2; d_gene: NA; CDR3aa: CASSVPGDGYTF; CDR3nt: TGTGCCAGCAGTGTCCCGGGGGATGGCTACACCTTC
v_gene: TRBV4-1; abundance: NA; j_gene: TRBJ2-1; d_gene: NA; CDR3aa: CASSQNDYRDEQFF; CDR3nt: TGCGCCAGCAGCCAAAATGACTACAGGGATGAGCAGTTCTTC
v_gene: TRBV7-6; abundance: NA; j_gene: TRBJ1-4; d_gene: TRBD1; CDR3aa: CASSSGQGTATNEKLFF; CDR3nt: TGTGCCAGCAGCTCGGGACAGGGGACCGCAACTAATGAAAAACTGTTTTTT
v_gene: TRBV5-6; abundance: NA; j_gene: TRBJ2-1; d_gene: TRBD2; CDR3aa: CASEGALAPYNEQFF; CDR3nt: TGTGCCAGCGAAGGGGCACTAGCGCCCTACAATGAGCAGTTCTTC
v_gene: TRBV10-2; abundance: NA; j_gene: TRBJ1-4; d_gene: NA; CDR3aa: CASLRGGGEKLFF; CDR3nt: TGCGCCAGCCTCAGGGGTGGCGGAGAAAAACTGTTTTTT
v_gene: TRBV15; abundance: NA; j_gene: TRBJ2-1; d_gene: TRBD2; CDR3aa: CATSSETSDSYNEQFF; CDR3nt: TGTGCCACCAGCAGTGAAACTAGCGACTCCTACAATGAGCAGTTCTTC
v_gene: TRBV7-3; abundance: NA; j_gene: TRBJ2-3; d_gene: NA; CDR3aa: CASSFAGPPDTQYF; CDR3nt: TGTGCCAGCAGCTTCGCGGGGCCCCCAGATACGCAGTATTTT
v_gene: TRBV6-5; abundance: NA; j_gene: TRBJ2-5; d_gene: TRBD1; CDR3aa: CASSIAPTGDETQYF; CDR3nt: TGTGCCAGCAGTATCGCCCCCACAGGGGACGAGACCCAGTACTTC
v_gene: TRBV29-1; abundance: NA; j_gene: TRBJ2-7; d_gene: TRBD1; CDR3aa: CSVGDRVRQYF; CDR3nt: TGCAGCGTGGGAGACAGGGTGAGGCAGTACTTC
v_gene: TRBV7-9; abundance: few; j_gene: TRBJ2-7; d_gene: NA; CDR3aa: CASSPPGYEQYF; CDR3nt: TGTGCCAGCAGTCCACCCGGGTACGAGCAGTACTTC
v_gene: TRBV28; abundance: NA; j_gene: TRBJ1-5; d_gene: NA; CDR3aa: CATFRGFNQPQHF; CDR3nt: TGTGCCACCTTCAGGGGATTCAATCAGCCCCAGCATTTT
v_gene: TRBV7-9; abundance: once; j_gene: TRBJ2-3; d_gene: NA; CDR3aa: CASSSTLPSTDTQYF; CDR3nt: TGTGCCAGCAGCTCGACTCTTCCTAGCACAGATACGCAGTATTTT
v_gene: TRBV7-8; abundance: NA; j_gene: TRBJ2-1; d_gene: TRBD1; CDR3aa: CASSLEVRTGGWDEQFF; CDR3nt: TGTGCCAGCAGCTTAGAAGTCCGGACAGGGGGTTGGGATGAGCAGTTCTTC
v_gene: TRBV27; abundance: NA; j_gene: TRBJ2-5; d_gene: TRBD2; CDR3aa: CASSLGTSGRGSIGETQYF; CDR3nt: TGTGCCAGCAGTTTAGGGACTAGCGGGAGAGGTAGTATAGGAGAGACCCAGTACTTC
v_gene: TRBV28; abundance: once; j_gene: TRBJ1-2; d_gene: NA; CDR3aa: CASKKSSGGYTF; CDR3nt: TGTGCCAGCAAGAAGAGCTCTGGTGGCTACACCTTC
v_gene: TRBV5-1; abundance: NA; j_gene: TRBJ2-3; d_gene: NA; CDR3aa: CASSVQGRGTDTQYF; CDR3nt: TGCGCCAGCAGCGTCCAGGGGAGGGGCACAGATACGCAGTATTTT
v_gene: TRBV9; abundance: NA; j_gene: TRBJ2-2; d_gene: NA; CDR3aa: CASSVALLYNTGELFF; CDR3nt: TGTGCCAGCAGCGTAGCTCTGCTATACAACACCGGGGAGCTGTTTTTT
v_gene: TRBV5-5; abundance: NA; j_gene: TRBJ1-2; d_gene: TRBD1; CDR3aa: CASSPLPDRGNGYTF; CDR3nt: TGTGCCAGCAGCCCTCTACCAGACAGGGGAAATGGCTACACCTTC
v_gene: TRBV10-2; abundance: once; j_gene: TRBJ1-2; d_gene: TRBD1; CDR3aa: CASNGIQGDFYGYTF; CDR3nt: TGCGCCAGCAACGGTATACAGGGGGACTTCTATGGCTACACCTTC
v_gene: TRBV14; abundance: NA; j_gene: TRBJ1-1; d_gene: TRBD1; CDR3aa: CASSRRTGGAGGSTEAFF; CDR3nt: TGTGCCAGCAGTCGCCGGACAGGGGGCGCCGGGGGCAGCACTGAAGCTTTCTTT
v_gene: TRBV5-4; abundance: NA; j_gene: TRBJ2-7; d_gene: NA; CDR3aa: CASSLDPGISGEQYF; CDR3nt: TGTGCCAGCAGCTTGGACCCCGGAATTTCGGGCGAGCAGTACTTC